This T cell receptor beta chain was observed in a study of cytomegalovirus exposure and HLA in healthy donors. General study results and limits: The presence/absence work took it that sequencing depth was about the same across donors. A list of about 160 TCR beta chains associated with cytomegalovirus was given. Donor immune exposure was known only as CMV serostatus.

PCR amplification relied on 60 Vbeta primers (plus 13 Jbeta primers). Profiled with immunoSEQ multiplex PCR; TCRdb holds only in-frame clones, not every one. This table has 100,000 or so clones, 69% appearing once. A remark on this clone: Its antigen is still unknown.

CDR3 length: 15 residues. Germline V gene lookup returns CDR1 MDHEN and CDR2 SYDVKM. Trimming took 3 bases from V and 10 from J, leaving 18 bases between them. This sequence originates from a man aged 30-40 years in good health and CMV-seronegative. The source material was PBMCs. This chain joins TRBV28 and TRBJ1-4, with a possible D match to TRBD1 (5 bases). CDR3 DNA sequence: TGTGCCAGCAGTTTGCGGCAGGGCCTATTGTTAAAACTGTTTTTT. Its translation: CASSLRQGLLLKLFF.